The clone carrying this T cell receptor beta chain has more than one count but fewer than ten. Trimming left V 5 bases short and J 4 bases short, with 6 bases between. The CDR3 has 12 amino acids. This specimen belongs to a study of identical twins. Using its own MiXCR run on the 5' RACE reads, TCRdb lists one record per CDR3 protein. The sample lists about 520,000 distinct CDR3 sequences, approximately 22% occurring once. The same sample was also used in a study of T cells expressing NK-cell markers. Per that study: Sorted CD3+CD56+NKG2C+, CD3+CD56+NKG2C- and CD3+CD56-NKG2C+ T cells supplied TCR beta repertoires. Researchers report these clonotypes also headed the CD3+CD56-NKG2C+ fraction in four donors. The study did not resolve the HCMV specificity of expanded NKG2C+ T cell clones.

This clonotype was obtained from a woman between 18 and 29 years old in good health. The sample was CD4+ T cells sorted from blood. The chain has TRBV12-3 or TRBV12-4 and TRBJ1-5; D is undetermined. CDR3 protein: CASSDANQPQHF. The CDR3 DNA is TGTGCCAGCAGTGATGCAAATCAGCCCCAGCATTTT.